The 32 T cell receptor beta chains presented below share a single source sample, sequenced in a study of blood T cell repertoires in COVID-19. Assay used: immunoSEQ multiplex PCR; TCRdb lists only in-frame clones, some missing. The top ten hold 0.8% to 0.9% of the sample, which has some 120,000 clones, roughly 84% seen once. The sequencing sample was made of peripheral blood. The receptors were sampled from a woman in her seventies with acute or convalescent COVID-19.

The rearrangement joins TRBV19 to TRBJ1-6; 7 bases align to TRBD1. V lost 3 bases to trimming and J lost 10 bases; unmatched junction nucleotides: 9. CDR1 is LNHDA, CDR2 SQIVND, per germline (reference sequence). This CDR3 contains 15 residues. The CDR3 DNA reads TGTGCCAGTAGTATCGAGGGGGCTCGAGGATCACCCCTCCACTTT. As protein: CASSIEGARGSPLHF.

The chain couples TRBV19 to TRBJ1-2, with D tentatively TRBD1 (5 bases). The CDR3 sequence is 15 residues long. V lost 8 bases and J lost 0, with 16 bases in between. Germline V gives CDR1 LNHDA, CDR2 SQIVND (reference sequence). The DNA for the CDR3 is TGTGCCAGTGGACCTCGACAGAGTTCTAACTATGGCTACACCTTC. Residues: CASGPRQSSNYGYTF.

V and J are TRBV6-1 and TRBJ1-1; 9 bases agree with TRBD1. This CDR3 region has 14 residues. CDR1 MNHNS and CDR2 SASEGT come from the germline V gene. J gave up 5 bases and V 6 bases, and 7 bases lay outside the gene matches. The CDR3 sequence: CASRAWTGVTEAFF. The CDR3 DNA reads as TGTGCCAGCAGAGCATGGACAGGGGTGACTGAAGCTTTCTTT.

Only a few counts were recorded for this clone. This sequence joins TRBV29-1 and TRBJ2-4; 10 nucleotides line up with TRBD1. Trimming at V came to 6 bases and at J to 7 bases, leaving 6 bases not matched to a gene. Germline V lookup: CDR1 SQVTM, CDR2 ANQGSEA. The CDR3 totals 13 residues. The CDR3 loop reads CSVRDRGFNIQYF. CDR3 bases: TGCAGCGTCCGGGACAGGGGTTTCAACATTCAGTACTTC.

CDR3: CASSLEDRYGYTF. For the CDR3, the DNA is TGTGCCAGCAGCTTGGAGGACAGATATGGCTACACCTTC. The chain recombines TRBV7-6 with TRBJ1-2; D is perhaps TRBD1 (6 bases). Germline values: CDR1 SGHVS, CDR2 FNYEAQ. With 3 bases removed from V and 5 bases from J, the gap between germline ends came to 10 bases. The CDR3 is made up of 13 amino acids. Together with reference TRBV7-6 and TRBJ1-2, the CDR3 gives the full variable domain: GAGVSQSPRYKVTKRGQDVALRCDPISGHVSLYWYRQALGQGPEFLTYFNYEAQQDKSGLPNDRFSAERPEGSISTLTIQRTEQRDSAMYRCASSLEDRYGYTFGSGTRLTVV.

This clone has at least ten counts. The chain is built from TRBV6-5 and TRBJ1-1, with D perhaps matching TRBD1 (5 bases). The germline V gene has CDR1 MNHEY and CDR2 SVGAGI. The CDR3 runs 16 residues. Trimming took 0 bases from V and 0 from J, leaving 11 bases between them. CDR3 region: CASSYSRPRVNTEAFF. The CDR3 DNA is TGTGCCAGCAGTTACTCTCGACCCAGGGTGAACACTGAAGCTTTCTTT.

In DNA form, the CDR3 reads TGTGCCAGCAGCTTCGGACAGGGGGAGGGCAATGAGCAGTTCTTC. Its protein is CASSFGQGEGNEQFF. This sequence joins TRBV11-3 and TRBJ2-1, with 10 bases matching TRBD1. The germline V gene has CDR1 SGHNT and CDR2 YENEEA. The CDR3 consists of 15 residues. V lost 3 bases and J lost 6; bases outside the gene matches: 5.

The chain joins TRBV6-5 to TRBJ1-2, with D perhaps TRBD1 (5 bases). Germline V gives CDR1 MNHEY, CDR2 SVGAGI. The CDR3 runs to 14 residues. With 6 bases removed from V and 0 bases from J, the gap between germline ends came to 11 bases. Here the CDR3 DNA reads TGTGCCAGCAGGGGGGGGTACCCTAACTATGGCTACACCTTC. Translated: CASRGGYPNYGYTF.

This clone was detected a few times. V gene TRBV20-1 combines with J gene TRBJ2-7, with no clear D. V was clipped by 6 bases and J by 2 bases, with 8 bases between them. CDR3 size: 11 residues. CDR1 is DFQATT and CDR2 is SNEGSKA in the germline V gene (reference sequence). The CDR3 DNA is TGCAGTGCACCGAGCACCTACGAGCAGTACTTC. Protein sequence: CSAPSTYEQYF.

This CDR3 is CASSLYGGPNEKLFF. The CDR3 DNA sequence: TGTGCCAGCAGTTTATACGGGGGACCTAATGAAAAACTGTTTTTT. J is TRBJ1-4 and V is TRBV28, with D maybe TRBD1 (5 bases). Germline CDR1 and CDR2: MDHEN and SYDVKM. The CDR3 has 15 residues. V was shortened by 1 base and J by 3 bases, with 9 bases between the two germline ends.

The gene calls are TRBV7-8 and TRBJ2-3; TRBD1 matches at 7 bases. V shed 5 bases and J 5 bases; nucleotides not matched to a gene: 13. Looked up from germline, CDR1 is SGHVS and CDR2 is FQNEAQ. This CDR3 comprises 16 residues. CDR3 sequence: CASSARMTGLEDTQYF. CDR3 sequence (DNA): TGTGCCAGCAGCGCCAGAATGACAGGGCTGGAAGATACGCAGTATTTT.

V gene TRBV15 combines with J gene TRBJ2-1; 7 nucleotides line up with TRBD2. This CDR3 spans 13 amino acids. CDR1 LNHNV and CDR2 YYDKDF come from the germline V gene (reference sequence). The trim removed 0 bases at V and 13 bases at J, leaving 6 bases unmatched. CDR3 amino acids: CATSRDRAGEQFF. DNA for the CDR3: TGTGCCACCAGCAGAGATAGGGCGGGGGAACAGTTCTTC.

The V gene is TRBV9, the J gene TRBJ2-7, with 7 positions matching TRBD1. CDR1 and CDR2 from the germline V gene are SGDLS and YYNGEE. With V trimmed by 3 bases and J by 6 bases, 3 bases remained unmatched. This CDR3 spans 12 amino acids. Here the CDR3 DNA reads TGTGCCAGCAGCGCCCGGACAGGCGAGCAGTACTTC. It specifies CASSARTGEQYF.

This clone was counted once. This chain connects TRBV6-5 to TRBJ2-5; TRBD1 is a possible D gene (6 bases). The V gene lost 1 base and the J gene lost 3 bases, with 15 bases spanning the gap. The CDR3 has 16 residues. Germline CDR1 reads MNHEY; CDR2 reads SVGAGI. The CDR3 is CASSYWDAKGEETQYF. As DNA, the CDR3 is TGTGCCAGCAGTTACTGGGACGCTAAGGGGGAAGAGACCCAGTACTTC.

The rearrangement uses TRBV19 and TRBJ1-5; TRBD1 matches 12 bases. J lost 7 bases, V lost 8 bases, and 6 bases had no gene match. Germline V gene lookup returns CDR1 LNHDA and CDR2 SQIVND (reference sequence). The CDR3 extends over 14 amino acids. The CDR3 nucleotides are TGTGCCAGTTCCGGGACAGGGGGCACACAGCCCCAGCATTTT. This encodes CASSGTGGTQPQHF.

Many counts were recorded for this clone. This chain connects TRBV12-3 or TRBV12-4 to TRBJ1-1; no reliable D call. With 6 bases removed from V and 0 bases from J, the gap between germline ends came to 8 bases. The CDR3 has 13 residues. The CDR3 spells CASSRSLNTEAFF. CDR3 bases: TGTGCCAGCAGCCGTAGCCTGAACACTGAAGCTTTCTTT.

The CDR3 loop is CASSYAGTAYEQYF. The CDR3 DNA is TGTGCCAGCAGTTATGCGGGTACCGCCTACGAGCAGTACTTC. The V and J genes are TRBV6-5 and TRBJ2-7; D is perhaps TRBD2 (5 bases). In germline, CDR1 is MNHEY, CDR2 SVGAGI. Trimming cost V 3 bases and J 2 bases, with 11 bases left between them. This CDR3 comprises 14 residues.

J is TRBJ1-1 and V is TRBV3-1 (or the pseudogene TRBV3-2); D is perhaps TRBD1 (6 bases). Trimming took 3 bases from V and 5 from J, leaving 16 bases between them. This CDR3 spans 15 amino acids. Germline V gives CDR1 LGHDT, CDR2 YNNKEL (reference sequence). CDR3 in amino acids: CASSQGDRMGTEAFF. The CDR3 nucleotides are TGTGCCAGCAGCCAGGGAGACAGGATGGGGACTGAAGCTTTCTTT.

This chain links TRBV6-1 with TRBJ1-5, with 9 positions matching TRBD1. Germline V gives CDR1 MNHNS, CDR2 SASEGT. CDR3 length equals 15 residues. V was pared by 1 base and J by 7 bases, with 5 bases of the junction left unmatched. DNA for the CDR3: TGTGCCAGCAGTGAAGGTCGACAGGGGGGGCAGCCCCAGCATTTT. This sequence encodes CASSEGRQGGQPQHF.

The chain employs TRBV14 and TRBJ2-7, with 7 positions matching TRBD2. Losses at the gene ends were 4 bases for V and 6 bases for J; bases not matched to a gene: 6. This CDR3 has 13 residues. The germline CDR1 and CDR2 sequences are SGHDN and FVKESK. This chain's CDR3 is CASSPRGRAEQYF. CDR3 bases: TGTGCCAGCAGCCCGCGGGGGAGGGCCGAGCAGTACTTC.

This clone appeared a few times. In the same sample, other DNA sequences code for this CDR3. Written as DNA, the CDR3 is TGTGCCAGCAGCCTGGCGGTCAGCTATGGCTACACCTTC. Its translation: CASSLAVSYGYTF. V and J are TRBV7-8 and TRBJ1-2; D uncertain. Trimming left V 5 bases short and J 4 bases short, with 11 bases between. In germline, CDR1 is SGHVS, CDR2 FQNEAQ. This CDR3 has 13 residues.

This chain uses TRBV7-3 with TRBJ2-3; 13 bases agree with TRBD2. CDR1 is SGHTA and CDR2 is FQGTGA in the germline V gene. The length of the CDR3 is 18 residues. With V trimmed by 4 bases and J by 0 bases, 7 bases remained unmatched. CDR3 sequence reads: CASSSGLAGADSTDTQYF. For the CDR3, the DNA is TGTGCCAGCAGCTCCGGACTAGCGGGGGCCGATAGCACAGATACGCAGTATTTT.

This chain uses TRBV29-1 with TRBJ2-3, with D maybe TRBD2 (5 bases). Trimming removed 1 base from V and 5 bases from J, with 7 bases in between. The CDR3 has 12 amino acids. Germline V gene data show CDR1 as SQVTM and CDR2 as ANQGSEA. The CDR3 coding sequence is TGCAGCGTTGAAGGCGCGGGAGATACGCAGTATTTT. Its translation is CSVEGAGDTQYF.

The genes are TRBV3-1 (or the pseudogene TRBV3-2) and TRBJ2-2; the match to TRBD2 covers 10 bases. The V gene end was trimmed by 2 bases and the J gene end by 6 bases; junction bases not matched to a gene: 9. The CDR3 is 17 amino acids. The germline CDR1 and CDR2 sequences are LGHDT and YNNKEL (reference sequence). The CDR3 protein is CASSQQRGGLLAGELFF. Here the CDR3 DNA reads TGTGCCAGCAGCCAACAGCGGGGGGGTCTCTTGGCCGGGGAGCTGTTTTTT.

A single count supports this clone. This chain joins TRBV5-4 and TRBJ2-3; TRBD2 matches at 8 bases. CDR1 is SGHNT, CDR2 YYREEE, per germline (reference sequence). Trimming took 4 bases from V and 1 from J; bases not matched to a gene: 8. There are 16 residues in the CDR3. The CDR3 is CASSPIGRGGTDTQYF. The CDR3 DNA follows: TGTGCCAGCAGCCCGATAGGGCGGGGGGGCACAGATACGCAGTATTTT.

The CDR3 nucleotides are TGTGCCAGTAGTACCCGGACAGGGACCTCCTACGAGCAGTACTTC. As protein: CASSTRTGTSYEQYF. The chain combines TRBV19 with TRBJ2-7, with 8 bases fitting TRBD1. J lost 0 bases, V lost 4 bases, and 5 bases had no gene match. The germline V gene has CDR1 LNHDA and CDR2 SQIVND (reference sequence). The CDR3 sequence is 15 residues long.

This rearrangement joins TRBV6-6 to TRBJ1-2; 8 bases match TRBD1. V was clipped by 0 bases and J by 4 bases; unmatched bases: 1. Germline-derived CDR1 and CDR2 are MNHNY and SVGAGI (reference sequence). The CDR3 totals 14 residues. CDR3 in amino acids: CASSYSGQGYGYTF. The CDR3 DNA sequence: TGTGCCAGCAGTTACTCAGGACAGGGCTATGGCTACACCTTC.

This clone was counted between two and nine times. The genes are TRBV30 and TRBJ1-4; 11 positions match TRBD1. CDR1 and CDR2 (germline): GTSNPN, SVGIG (reference sequence). Losses at the gene ends were 1 base for V and 1 base for J; bases not matched to a gene: 11. The CDR3 consists of 19 residues. The CDR3 DNA is TGTGCCTGGAGTGCACCCCTCCCGGGACAGGGGGTAACTAATGAAAAACTGTTTTTT. This sequence encodes CAWSAPLPGQGVTNEKLFF.

The rearrangement joins TRBV13 to TRBJ2-3; possibly TRBD2 for D (5 bases). V was trimmed by 8 bases and J by 0 bases, leaving 12 bases between them. Looked up from germline, CDR1 is PRHDT and CDR2 is FYEKMQ (reference sequence). This CDR3 contains 14 residues. CDR3 coding DNA: TGTGCCAGCGAGCGGAGATCTAGCACAGATACGCAGTATTTT. The encoded protein is CASERRSSTDTQYF.

The chain has TRBV5-1 and TRBJ2-2; 12 bases match TRBD1. J was trimmed by 7 bases and V by 4 bases; bases with no gene match: 5. This CDR3 has 15 amino acids. The germline V gene has CDR1 SGHRS and CDR2 YFSETQ. The CDR3 DNA reads as TGCGCCAGCAGCGAGGGACAGGGGGCTTTCGGGGAGCTGTTTTTT. Its translation: CASSEGQGAFGELFF.

This rearrangement joins TRBV5-1 to TRBJ1-3; the D gene is possibly TRBD1 (5 bases). This CDR3 is 14 amino acids long. V gave up 3 bases and J gave up 2 bases, with 9 bases separating them. CDR1 and CDR2 from the germline V gene are SGHRS and YFSETQ. In nucleotides, the CDR3 is TGCGCCAGCAGCTCCCAGGGCACTGGAAACACCATATATTTT. Amino acid sequence: CASSSQGTGNTIYF.

The chain is built from TRBV5-1 and TRBJ2-3, with a possible D match to TRBD2 (7 bases). The V gene's germline CDR1 is SGHRS and CDR2 YFSETQ. The CDR3 has 15 residues. V lost 5 bases and J 2 bases, leaving 15 bases between the germline ends. CDR3 residues: CASSGGLADTDTQYF. The CDR3, as DNA: TGCGCCAGCAGTGGGGGGCTAGCGGACACAGATACGCAGTATTTT. The variable domain in full, completed from reference TRBV5-1 and TRBJ2-3, reads KAGVTQTPRYLIKTRGQQVTLSCSPISGHRSVSWYQQTPGQGLQFLFEYFSETQRNKGNFPGRFSGRQFSNSRSEMNVSTLELGDSALYLCASSGGLADTDTQYFGPGTRLTVL.